Below, 32 T cell receptor beta chains from the same sample are listed, as sequenced in a study of shared clonotypes between healthy human individuals. Some clones are missing from TCRdb's copy, which holds only in-frame ones; the method was immunoSEQ multiplex PCR. The sample records a few million clones, approximately 96% being singletons. Input material: naive CD4+ T cells sorted from blood. This sample's subset: CD45RA+ positively selected. These receptors were collected from a man younger than 35 in good health.

About this clone: Other DNA sequences within the sample encode an identical CDR3. The chain joins TRBV6-5 to TRBJ1-5; TRBD1 is a possible D gene (6 bases). V shed 6 bases and J shed 1 base, with 10 bases lying between them. Germline V gene lookup returns CDR1 MNHEY and CDR2 SVGAGI. The CDR3 is 14 amino acids. In DNA, the CDR3 is TGTGCCAGCAGAGACAGGCGGAGCAATCAGCCCCAGCATTTT. This encodes CASRDRRSNQPQHF.

The CDR3: CAWSAGTRTGELFF. Here the CDR3 DNA reads TGTGCCTGGAGTGCTGGCACTAGAACCGGGGAGCTGTTTTTT. The chain links TRBV30 to TRBJ2-2, with D maybe TRBD2 (5 bases). V was clipped by 1 base and J by 5 bases, with 11 bases between them. The germline gives CDR1 GTSNPN, CDR2 SVGIG (reference sequence). CDR3 length: 14 amino acids.

The V call is TRBV28, the J call TRBJ2-5; 7 nucleotides agree with TRBD1. The V and J ends lost 2 bases and 13 bases, in that order; junction bases with no gene match: 10. The CDR3 is 13 residues long. Germline lookup yields CDR1 MDHEN and CDR2 SYDVKM. CDR3 region: CASSLQDRTAPYF. As DNA, the CDR3 is TGTGCCAGCAGTTTACAGGACAGGACTGCCCCGTACTTC.

The V gene is TRBV5-4, the J gene TRBJ1-4; D is uncertain. The V gene's germline CDR1 is SGHNT and CDR2 YYREEE (reference sequence). This CDR3 contains 14 residues. Trimming took 3 bases from V and 2 from J, leaving 8 bases between them. CDR3 DNA sequence: TGTGCCAGCAGCTCCGGAGGGACTAATGAAAAACTGTTTTTT. Its protein product is CASSSGGTNEKLFF.

This chain joins TRBV7-9 and TRBJ2-1; no definite D call. Germline V lookup: CDR1 SEHNR, CDR2 FQNEAQ (reference sequence). V lost 3 bases and J lost 5, with 8 bases in between. CDR3 size: 13 residues. For the CDR3, the DNA is TGTGCCAGCAGCTTGGGTCTACACAATGAGCAGTTCTTC. Its protein product is CASSLGLHNEQFF. Based on the CDR3 plus reference TRBV7-9 and TRBJ2-1, the full variable domain is DTGVSQNPRHKITKRGQNVTFRCDPISEHNRLYWYRQTLGQGPEFLTYFQNEAQLEKSRLLSDRFSAERPKGSFSTLEIQRTEQGDSAMYLCASSLGLHNEQFFGPGTRLTVL.

This chain connects TRBV18 to TRBJ1-1; D uncertain. The length of the CDR3 is 17 residues. V was pared by 3 bases and J by 2 bases, with 19 bases between. Per the germline V gene, CDR1 is KGHSH and CDR2 is LQKENI. The CDR3 DNA reads TGTGCCAGCTCACCTATTTCTTCGCTCGGGAGAAACACTGAAGCTTTCTTT. Encoded protein: CASSPISSLGRNTEAFF.

The V gene is TRBV9, the J gene TRBJ2-5; 8 nucleotides match TRBD2. Per the germline V gene, CDR1 is SGDLS and CDR2 is YYNGEE. The CDR3 totals 16 residues. Trimming removed 4 bases from V and 1 base from J; junction bases left unmatched: 9. The CDR3 DNA sequence: TGTGCCAGCAGCCCCGGAAGGAGCGGGGGCCAAGAGACCCAGTACTTC. Translated: CASSPGRSGGQETQYF.

The chain joins TRBV18 to TRBJ2-1; the match to TRBD1 covers 8 bases. J lost 3 bases, V lost 6 bases, and 7 bases had no gene match. Looked up from germline, CDR1 is KGHSH and CDR2 is LQKENI. This CDR3 contains 15 residues. In nucleotides, the CDR3 is TGTGCCAGCTCGCCAACAGGGGGAGTCTACAATGAGCAGTTCTTC. This codes for CASSPTGGVYNEQFF. The entire variable domain, with the rest obtained from reference TRBV18 and TRBJ2-1, is as follows: NAGVMQNPRHLVRRRGQEARLRCSPMKGHSHVYWYRQLPEEGLKFMVYLQKENIIDESGMPKERFSAEFPKEGPSILRIQQVVRGDSAAYFCASSPTGGVYNEQFFGPGTRLTVL.

The chain is built from TRBV2 and TRBJ2-7; 12 nucleotides match TRBD2. The germline V gene has CDR1 SNHLY and CDR2 FYNNEI. V trimming: 7 bases; J trimming: 2 bases; junction bases outside the gene matches: 6. The CDR3 consists of 15 residues. The CDR3 DNA reads TGTGCCAGCACCAAACTAGCGGGGGGACCCTACGAGCAGTACTTC. Protein sequence: CASTKLAGGPYEQYF.

The J gene is TRBJ1-2, the V gene TRBV2; 7 bases align to TRBD1. The CDR3 totals 14 residues. Germline V gene data show CDR1 as SNHLY and CDR2 as FYNNEI. V dropped 1 base and J dropped 8; count of bases not matched to a gene: 7. The CDR3 region is CASSEVGDSKGYTF. CDR3 DNA: TGTGCCAGCAGTGAAGTCGGGGACAGTAAGGGCTACACCTTC.

This clone was observed a handful of times. This chain joins TRBV10-3 and TRBJ1-6; the D is unclear. V gave up 0 bases and J gave up 14 bases, with 8 bases separating them. The CDR3 spans 12 residues. The germline V gene has CDR1 ENHRY and CDR2 SYGVKD. The CDR3 coding sequence is TGTGCCATCAGTGAGTCGTACTCGTCCCTCCACTTT. Its protein product is CAISESYSSLHF.

V usage is TRBV9 and J usage is TRBJ1-3, with D uncertain. From germline, CDR1 is SGDLS and CDR2 YYNGEE. The CDR3 is made up of 15 amino acids. The germline V and J ends were trimmed by 4 bases and 0 bases, with 11 bases remaining between them. The CDR3 coding sequence is TGTGCCAGCAGCCCTCAAGGAGGCTCTGGAAACACCATATATTTT. Encoded protein: CASSPQGGSGNTIYF.

The DNA of the CDR3 is TGTGCCAGCAGTCCCTGGGACAGATCCTACGAGCAGTACTTC. It codes for CASSPWDRSYEQYF. The chain couples TRBV6-1 to TRBJ2-7, with TRBD1 matching 7 bases. The CDR3 has 14 amino acids. The V gene end was trimmed by 5 bases and the J gene end by 1 base; junction bases not matched to a gene: 5. The germline V gene encodes CDR1 MNHNS and CDR2 SASEGT.

The V gene is TRBV30, the J gene TRBJ2-1; D is unresolved. The CDR3 loop spans 14 amino acids. Germline loops: CDR1 GTSNPN, CDR2 SVGIG (reference sequence). Trimming pared 2 bases from V and 8 bases from J, leaving 16 bases between. CDR3 nucleotide sequence: TGTGCCTGGAGTATAGACGGCAGAACCCATGAGCAGTTCTTC. It codes for CAWSIDGRTHEQFF.

The CDR3: CASSEDSLQPQHF. Written as DNA, the CDR3 is TGTGCCAGCAGTGAAGACAGCTTGCAGCCCCAGCATTTT. The genes are TRBV2 and TRBJ1-5, with D hard to call. Trimming took off 1 base at V and 7 bases at J, with 8 bases between the two ends. The CDR3 extends over 13 amino acids. Germline-derived CDR1 and CDR2 are SNHLY and FYNNEI.

This rearrangement joins TRBV21-1 to TRBJ2-7; the table's D call, TRBD1, was not checked against the DNA. TRBV21-1 counts as a pseudogene. This CDR3 is built from 14 residues. Written as DNA, the CDR3 is TGTGCCAGCAGCAAAGCTCCACATTGTTACGAGCAGTACTTC. Its translation is CASSKAPHCYEQYF.

V and J are TRBV6-1 and TRBJ1-6; no clear D. The CDR3 runs to 11 residues. The V gene's germline CDR1 is MNHNS and CDR2 SASEGT. V gave up 10 bases and J gave up 6 bases, with 7 bases separating them. The CDR3, as DNA: TGTGCCACCTCGGGTAATTCACCCCTCCACTTT. Translation gives CATSGNSPLHF.

V gene TRBV27 combines with J gene TRBJ2-7; a weak D match, TRBD2 (5 bases). Trimming shortened V by 6 bases and J by 2 bases, and 14 bases separated the two germline ends. The CDR3 has 14 residues. Per the germline V gene, CDR1 is MNHEY and CDR2 is SMNVEV (reference sequence). CDR3 in DNA: TGTGCCAGCAGGAGGGCAGGTACTACCTACGAGCAGTACTTC. Its translation: CASRRAGTTYEQYF.

This rearrangement joins TRBV2 to TRBJ1-5, with D hard to call. Per germline, CDR1 SNHLY and CDR2 FYNNEI. This CDR3 has 14 residues. Trimming shortened V by 8 bases and J by 3 bases, and 14 bases separated the two germline ends. The CDR3 nucleotides read TGTGCCAGCTCCGGTTTGGGCGTCAATCAGCCCCAGCATTTT. This translates into CASSGLGVNQPQHF.

CDR3 sequence reads: CATGGGGRSSYNEQFF. In DNA, the CDR3 is TGTGCCACCGGAGGGGGCGGACGGAGCTCCTACAATGAGCAGTTCTTC. The chain has TRBV10-3 and TRBJ2-1; a weak D match, TRBD1 (7 bases). V dropped 10 bases and J dropped 0 bases, with 19 bases sitting between them. Germline V lookup: CDR1 ENHRY, CDR2 SYGVKD. The CDR3 has 16 amino acids.

This clone is a singleton in its sample. The chain carries TRBV10-1 and TRBJ2-2; D is undetermined. In germline, CDR1 is WNHNN, CDR2 SYGVQD (reference sequence). V was cut by 1 base and J by 5 bases, with 5 bases left in between. The length of the CDR3 is 13 residues. The CDR3 protein is CASSEFETGELFF. The CDR3 nucleotides are TGCGCCAGCAGTGAGTTTGAGACCGGGGAGCTGTTTTTT.

The V and J genes are TRBV6-1 and TRBJ2-7; perhaps TRBD1 as D (6 bases). Germline CDR1 is MNHNS and CDR2 is SASEGT. V lost 7 bases and J 3 bases, leaving 16 bases between the germline ends. CDR3 length: 14 residues. In nucleotides, the CDR3 is TGTGCCAGCAATCCTCAGGGGTTAGTCTACGAGCAGTACTTC. Its translation is CASNPQGLVYEQYF.

The rearrangement links TRBV28 to TRBJ2-7; either TRBD1 or TRBD2 may fit D (5 bases each). Deletions cut 1 base from V and 4 bases from J, with 17 bases between. The CDR3 has 16 residues. CDR1 and CDR2 from the germline V gene are MDHEN and SYDVKM. CDR3 DNA sequence: TGTGCCAGCAGTTTATCCCCCGGGACCCAAGGGTACGAGCAGTACTTC. Encoded protein: CASSLSPGTQGYEQYF.

The rearrangement joins TRBV19 to TRBJ1-5, with D maybe TRBD1 (6 bases). Germline values: CDR1 LNHDA, CDR2 SQIVND (reference sequence). V lost 5 bases and J 4 bases, leaving 12 bases between the germline ends. CDR3 length: 14 residues. The CDR3 coding sequence is TGTGCCAGTAGTCCCAAGGGACAAAATCAGCCCCAGCATTTT. Protein product: CASSPKGQNQPQHF.

The rearrangement links TRBV6-5 to TRBJ2-7, with D perhaps TRBD1 or TRBD2 (6 bases each). The germline V gene encodes CDR1 MNHEY and CDR2 SVGAGI. The CDR3 is 13 residues long. V lost 8 bases, J lost 1 base, and 12 bases lay in between. The CDR3 sequence: CASGRGESYEQYF. The CDR3 DNA reads as TGTGCCAGCGGAAGGGGGGAGTCCTACGAGCAGTACTTC.

About this clone itself: One end of the junction fails to match germline, which may point to a read error. The chain recombines TRBV10-3 with TRBJ1-1; D unresolved. The length of the CDR3 is 13 residues. Germline lookup yields CDR1 ENHRY and CDR2 SYGVKD. The CDR3 protein is CATAVEEGTRGLF. DNA for the CDR3: TGTGCCACCGCTGTTGAGGAGGGCACGAGAGGTCTCTTT.

This chain uses TRBV2 with TRBJ2-2; no clear D. V lost 7 bases and J 1 base, leaving 4 bases between the germline ends. CDR1 is SNHLY and CDR2 is FYNNEI in the germline V gene. The CDR3 has 12 amino acids. The DNA of the CDR3 is TGTGCCAGCACTCGGAACACCGGGGAGCTGTTTTTT. Its protein is CASTRNTGELFF.

This chain connects TRBV6-5 to TRBJ2-1, with unresolved D. Germline V lookup: CDR1 MNHEY, CDR2 SVGAGI. The V gene lost 0 bases and the J gene lost 3 bases, with 6 bases spanning the gap. The CDR3 is 14 residues long. CDR3 DNA: TGTGCCAGCAGTTACTCGACCGTCTACAATGAGCAGTTCTTC. This translates into CASSYSTVYNEQFF.

The chain links TRBV29-1 to TRBJ1-1; tentative D call: TRBD1 (5 bases). The CDR3 consists of 13 residues. V was cut by 8 bases and J by 4 bases, with 17 bases left in between. Per germline, CDR1 SQVTM and CDR2 ANQGSEA. The CDR3 loop is CSHNRMGGTEAFF. DNA of the CDR3: TGCAGCCATAATAGGATGGGGGGCACTGAAGCTTTCTTT.

This chain links TRBV7-2 with TRBJ2-3; D is unclear. Trimming took 1 base from V and 2 from J, leaving 13 bases between them. Germline CDR1 and CDR2: SGHTA and FQGNSA. The CDR3 spans 16 residues. The CDR3 DNA sequence: TGTGCCAGCAGCTTAGTTCCCCTAGGCATCACAGATACGCAGTATTTT. Translating it yields CASSLVPLGITDTQYF.

The DNA of the CDR3 is TGTGCCATCAGAATGACAGGGGACACTGAAGCTTTCTTT. It encodes CAIRMTGDTEAFF. This chain connects TRBV10-3 to TRBJ1-1; the match to TRBD1 covers 8 bases. The CDR3 contains 13 residues. Germline-derived CDR1 and CDR2 are ENHRY and SYGVKD. Germline trimming cut 6 bases from V and 3 bases from J; bases unmatched to any gene: 3.

The genes are TRBV6-6 and TRBJ1-2, with D maybe TRBD1 (6 bases). Germline V gene sequence: CDR1 MNHNY, CDR2 SVGAGI (reference sequence). The CDR3 spans 15 residues. Trimming pared 7 bases from V and 3 bases from J, leaving 18 bases between. CDR3 loop: CASTKGGTPHYGYTF. The CDR3 coding sequence is TGTGCCAGCACCAAGGGGGGGACCCCTCACTATGGCTACACCTTC.